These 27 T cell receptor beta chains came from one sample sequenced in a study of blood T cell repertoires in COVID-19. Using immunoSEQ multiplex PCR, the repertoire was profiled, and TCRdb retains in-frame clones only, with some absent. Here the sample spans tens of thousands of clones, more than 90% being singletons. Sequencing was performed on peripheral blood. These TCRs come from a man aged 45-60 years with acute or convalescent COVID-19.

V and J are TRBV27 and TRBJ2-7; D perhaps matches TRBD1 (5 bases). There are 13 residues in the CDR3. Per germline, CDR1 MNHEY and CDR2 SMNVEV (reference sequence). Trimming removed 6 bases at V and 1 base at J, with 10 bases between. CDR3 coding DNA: TGTGCCAGCAGCCGGACAACTTCCTACGAGCAGTACTTC. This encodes CASSRTTSYEQYF.

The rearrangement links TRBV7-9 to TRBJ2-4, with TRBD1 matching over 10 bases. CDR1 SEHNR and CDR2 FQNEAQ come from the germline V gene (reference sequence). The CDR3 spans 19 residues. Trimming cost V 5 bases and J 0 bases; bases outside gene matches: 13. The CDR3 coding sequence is TGTGCCAGCAGCACACGAAGTGGGACAGGGGTTTTAGCCAAAAACATTCAGTACTTC. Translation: CASSTRSGTGVLAKNIQYF.

The CDR3 nucleotides read TGTGCCAGTAGTAGGGGGGGACAGGGGGCCTGGATGAACACTGAAGCTTTCTTT. This codes for CASSRGGQGAWMNTEAFF. V and J are TRBV19 and TRBJ1-1; 12 bases are shared with TRBD1. The CDR3 contains 18 residues. Germline V gene lookup returns CDR1 LNHDA and CDR2 SQIVND (reference sequence). The junction had 9 bases not matched to a gene; V was cut back by 4 bases and J by 0 bases.

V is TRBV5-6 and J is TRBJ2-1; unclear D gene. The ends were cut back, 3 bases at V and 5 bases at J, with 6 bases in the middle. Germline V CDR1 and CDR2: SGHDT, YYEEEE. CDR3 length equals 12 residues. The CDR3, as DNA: TGTGCCAGCAGCTATATCCACAATGAGCAGTTCTTC. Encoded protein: CASSYIHNEQFF.

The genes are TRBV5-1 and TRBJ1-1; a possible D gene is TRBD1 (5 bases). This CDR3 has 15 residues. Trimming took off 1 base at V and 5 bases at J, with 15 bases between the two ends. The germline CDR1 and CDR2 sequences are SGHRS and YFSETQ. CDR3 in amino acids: CASSLQGRELTEAFF. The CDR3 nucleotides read TGCGCCAGCAGCTTGCAGGGACGGGAGTTGACTGAAGCTTTCTTT.

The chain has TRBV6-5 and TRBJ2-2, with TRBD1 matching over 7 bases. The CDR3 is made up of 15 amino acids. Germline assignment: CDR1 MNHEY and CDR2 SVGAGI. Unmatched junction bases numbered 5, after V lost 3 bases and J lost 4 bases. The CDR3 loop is CASSYEGASTGELFF. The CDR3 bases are TGTGCCAGCAGTTATGAGGGGGCGAGCACCGGGGAGCTGTTTTTT.

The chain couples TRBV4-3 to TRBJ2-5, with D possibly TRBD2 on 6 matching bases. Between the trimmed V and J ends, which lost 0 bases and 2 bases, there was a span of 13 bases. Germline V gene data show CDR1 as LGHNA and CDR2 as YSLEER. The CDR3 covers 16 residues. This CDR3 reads CASSQDVAEGQETQYF. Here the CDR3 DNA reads TGCGCCAGCAGCCAAGACGTAGCGGAGGGACAAGAGACCCAGTACTTC.

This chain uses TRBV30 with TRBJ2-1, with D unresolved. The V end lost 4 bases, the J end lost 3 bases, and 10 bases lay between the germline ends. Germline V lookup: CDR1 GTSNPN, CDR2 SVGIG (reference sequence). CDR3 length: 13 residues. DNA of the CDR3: TGTGCCTGGACCCTTTCAGACTACAATGAGCAGTTCTTC. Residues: CAWTLSDYNEQFF.

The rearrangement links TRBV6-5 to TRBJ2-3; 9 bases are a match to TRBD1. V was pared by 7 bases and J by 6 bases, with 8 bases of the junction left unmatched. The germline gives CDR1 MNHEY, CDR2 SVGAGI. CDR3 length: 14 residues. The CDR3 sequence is CASMARTGVDTQYF. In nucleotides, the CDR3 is TGTGCCAGCATGGCCAGGACAGGGGTGGATACGCAGTATTTT.

The chain's CDR3 is CSVFSGELFF. The DNA of the CDR3 is TGCAGCGTTTTCTCTGGGGAGCTGTTTTTT. The chain recombines TRBV29-1 with TRBJ2-2, with D hard to call. Trimming removed 5 bases at V and 8 bases at J, with 6 bases between. Germline V lookup: CDR1 SQVTM, CDR2 ANQGSEA. The CDR3 length is 10 residues.

This chain's CDR3 is CASSPAGGNRNEQFF. The CDR3 bases are TGTGCCAGCTCACCAGCGGGAGGCAATCGCAATGAGCAGTTCTTC. The chain employs TRBV18 and TRBJ2-1; 8 nucleotides match TRBD2. The trim removed 2 bases at V and 6 bases at J, leaving 6 bases unmatched. Germline-derived CDR1 and CDR2 are KGHSH and LQKENI. CDR3 size: 15 residues.

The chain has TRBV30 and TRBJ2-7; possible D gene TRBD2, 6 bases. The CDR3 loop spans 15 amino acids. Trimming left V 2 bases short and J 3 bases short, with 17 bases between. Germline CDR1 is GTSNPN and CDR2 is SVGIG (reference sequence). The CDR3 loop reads CAWSSSQGGIYEQYF. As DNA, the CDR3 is TGTGCCTGGAGTTCTTCCCAAGGAGGGATCTACGAGCAGTACTTC.

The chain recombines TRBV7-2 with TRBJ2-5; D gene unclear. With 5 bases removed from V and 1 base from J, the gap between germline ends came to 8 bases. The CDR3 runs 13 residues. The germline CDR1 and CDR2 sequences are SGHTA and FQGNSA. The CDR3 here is CASSLLSQETQYF. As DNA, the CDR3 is TGTGCCAGCAGCCTACTATCCCAAGAGACCCAGTACTTC.

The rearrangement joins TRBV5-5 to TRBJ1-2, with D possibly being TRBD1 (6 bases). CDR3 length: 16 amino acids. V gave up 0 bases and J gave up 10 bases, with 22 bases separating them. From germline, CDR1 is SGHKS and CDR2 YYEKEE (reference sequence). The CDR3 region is CASSLAYGTPTPFYTF. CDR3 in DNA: TGTGCCAGCAGCTTGGCGTATGGGACACCCACCCCTTTCTACACCTTC.

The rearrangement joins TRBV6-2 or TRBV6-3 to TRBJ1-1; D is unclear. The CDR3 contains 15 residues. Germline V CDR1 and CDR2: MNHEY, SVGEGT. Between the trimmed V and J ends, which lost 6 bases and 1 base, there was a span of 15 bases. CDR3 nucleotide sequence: TGTGCCAGCAGCCGAGGACTGATTTCGAACACTGAAGCTTTCTTT. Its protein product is CASSRGLISNTEAFF.

CDR3 in DNA: TGTGCCAGCAGTGTTACCGGGACAGGGAATTCACCCCTCCACTTT. It specifies CASSVTGTGNSPLHF. The chain uses TRBV2 and TRBJ1-6, with 9 bases that match TRBD1. Germline assignment: CDR1 SNHLY and CDR2 FYNNEI. V shed 4 bases, J shed 7 bases, and the junction held 5 bases outside the gene matches. The CDR3 is made up of 15 amino acids.

The DNA for the CDR3 is TGTGCCAGCAGCTGGGACATCAACACCGGGGAGCTGTTTTTT. Protein sequence: CASSWDINTGELFF. This sequence joins TRBV5-4 and TRBJ2-2; D possibly corresponds to TRBD1 (6 bases). This CDR3 contains 14 residues. Trimming removed 3 bases from V and 2 bases from J, with 8 bases in between. CDR1 and CDR2 (germline): SGHNT, YYREEE (reference sequence).

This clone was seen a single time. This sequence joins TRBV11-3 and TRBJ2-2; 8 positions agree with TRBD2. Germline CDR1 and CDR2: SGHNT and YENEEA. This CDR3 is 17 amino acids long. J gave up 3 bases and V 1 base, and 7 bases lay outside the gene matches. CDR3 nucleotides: TGTGCCAGCAGCTTAGGGCTTCCGGGACTAGACACCGGGGAGCTGTTTTTT. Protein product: CASSLGLPGLDTGELFF.

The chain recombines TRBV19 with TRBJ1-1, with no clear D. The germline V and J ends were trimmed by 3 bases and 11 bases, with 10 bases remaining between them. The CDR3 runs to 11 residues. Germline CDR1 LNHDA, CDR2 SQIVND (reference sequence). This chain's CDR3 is CASSISQMAFF. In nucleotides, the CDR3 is TGTGCCAGTAGTATTAGTCAAATGGCTTTCTTT. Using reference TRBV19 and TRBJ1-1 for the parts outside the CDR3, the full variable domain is DGGITQSPKYLFRKEGQNVTLSCEQNLNHDAMYWYRQDPGQGLRLIYYSQIVNDFQKGDIAEGYSVSREKKESFPLTVTSAQKNPTAFYLCASSISQMAFFGQGTRLTVV.

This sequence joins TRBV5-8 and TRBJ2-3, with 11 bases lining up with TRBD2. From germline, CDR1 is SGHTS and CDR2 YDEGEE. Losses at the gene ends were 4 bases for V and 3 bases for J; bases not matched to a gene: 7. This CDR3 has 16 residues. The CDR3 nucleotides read TGTGCCAGCAGCAAACTAGCGGGAGCTCGGACAGATACGCAGTATTTT. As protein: CASSKLAGARTDTQYF.

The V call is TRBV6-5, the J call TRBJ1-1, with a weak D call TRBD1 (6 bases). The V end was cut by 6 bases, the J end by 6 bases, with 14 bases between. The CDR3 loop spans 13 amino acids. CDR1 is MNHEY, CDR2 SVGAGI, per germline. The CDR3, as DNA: TGTGCCAGCAGGGGCGACAGGAGGTCTGAAGCTTTCTTT. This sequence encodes CASRGDRRSEAFF.

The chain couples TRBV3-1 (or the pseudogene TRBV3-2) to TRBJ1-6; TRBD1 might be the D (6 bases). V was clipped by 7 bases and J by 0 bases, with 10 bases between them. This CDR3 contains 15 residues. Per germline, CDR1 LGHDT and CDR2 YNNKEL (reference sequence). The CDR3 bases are TGTGCCAGCAACGACAGGAGCTCCTATAATTCACCCCTCCACTTT. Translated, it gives CASNDRSSYNSPLHF.

CDR3 protein: CASSIAAGSEQYF. DNA of the CDR3: TGTGCCAGTAGTATAGCGGCAGGGTCCGAGCAGTACTTC. The chain has TRBV19 and TRBJ2-7, with D possibly being TRBD1 (5 bases). The CDR3 spans 13 residues. The germline V gene has CDR1 LNHDA and CDR2 SQIVND (reference sequence). The V and J ends lost 1 base and 6 bases respectively, with 10 bases between them.

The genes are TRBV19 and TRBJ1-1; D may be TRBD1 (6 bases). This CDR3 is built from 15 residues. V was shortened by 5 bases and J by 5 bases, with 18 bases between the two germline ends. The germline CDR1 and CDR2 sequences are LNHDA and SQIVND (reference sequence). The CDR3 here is CASSAQTGGRTEAFF. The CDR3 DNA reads TGTGCCAGTAGTGCGCAGACAGGCGGCCGGACTGAAGCTTTCTTT.

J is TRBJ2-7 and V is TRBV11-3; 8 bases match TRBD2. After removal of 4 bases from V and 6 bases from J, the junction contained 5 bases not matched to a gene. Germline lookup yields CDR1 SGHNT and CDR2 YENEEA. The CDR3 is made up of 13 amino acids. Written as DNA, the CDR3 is TGTGCCAGCAGCTCCGGGGGGGGCCGCGAGCAGTACTTC. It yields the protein CASSSGGGREQYF.

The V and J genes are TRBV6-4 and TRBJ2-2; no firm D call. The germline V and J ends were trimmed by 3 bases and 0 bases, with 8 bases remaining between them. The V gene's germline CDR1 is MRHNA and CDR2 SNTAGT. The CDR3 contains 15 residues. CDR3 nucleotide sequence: TGTGCCAGCAGTGATGACTGGACGAACACCGGGGAGCTGTTTTTT. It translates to CASSDDWTNTGELFF.

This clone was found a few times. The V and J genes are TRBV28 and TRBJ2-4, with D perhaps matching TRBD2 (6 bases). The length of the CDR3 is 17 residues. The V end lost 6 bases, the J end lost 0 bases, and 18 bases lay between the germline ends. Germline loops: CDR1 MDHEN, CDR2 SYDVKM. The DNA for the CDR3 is TGTGCCAGCAGCACGATCGGGGAGGACCTAGCCAAAAACATTCAGTACTTC. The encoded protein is CASSTIGEDLAKNIQYF.